This T cell receptor (beta chain) was sequenced in a study of regulatory T cells in long-lasting Graves disease. The V gene lost 7 bases and the J gene lost 0 bases, with 12 bases spanning the gap. The CDR3 is 14 amino acids. CDR1 is LGHNT and CDR2 is FRNRAP in the germline V gene. CDR3-region Arm-PCR and iRepertoire HTBI primers produced the TCR beta libraries. In TCRdb, the multiplex PCR reads were re-called with MiXCR into one record per CDR3 protein. The top ten clones hold roughly 56% of a sample with 310,000 or so distinct CDR3 sequences, roughly a fifth of them seen once. In this sample, this clonotype turned up many times. This sample's time point: persistent/refractory GD, antithyroid drugs over 5 years with positive TRAb. RNA isolated from PBMCs was used to make the TCR library.

Sequencing was performed on peripheral blood mononuclear cells (PBMCs), taken when the disease was refractory, from a patient treated with antithyroid drugs. The chain has TRBV12-5 and TRBJ2-5; D is perhaps TRBD2 (5 bases). This sequence originates from a female donor with Graves disease. CDR3: CASAAGGYQETQYF. CDR3 nucleotides: TGTGCTAGTGCGGCGGGCGGGTACCAAGAGACCCAGTACTTC. The entire variable domain, with the rest obtained from reference TRBV12-5 and TRBJ2-5, is as follows: DARVTQTPRHKVTEMGQEVTMRCQPILGHNTVFWYRQTMMQGLELLAYFRNRAPLDDSGMPKDRFSAEMPDATLATLKIQPSEPRDSAVYFCASAAGGYQETQYFGPGTRLLVL.